A single sample is the source of the 20 T cell receptor beta chains below, sequenced in a study of technical replicates of blood from a handful of donors. The data were produced by immunoSEQ multiplex PCR, yet TCRdb's version contains in-frame clones alone and is incomplete. The top ten clones hold roughly 0.35% of a sample with roughly 97,000 clones, 95% to 96% of them seen once. Sequencing was performed on T cells isolated from PBMCs. All receptors derive from a human donor in good health.

CDR3 residues: CASSLAGLREQYF. CDR3 nucleotides: TGCGCCAGCAGCTTGGCCGGACTCCGAGAGCAGTATTTT. The gene calls are TRBV5-1 and TRBJ2-3; a possible D gene is TRBD2 (5 bases). Germline CDR1 is SGHRS and CDR2 is YFSETQ. The CDR3 covers 13 residues. V lost 0 bases, J lost 11 bases, and 13 bases lay in between.

The CDR3 DNA is TGTGCCAGCAGTTACGGTTCCAGGTCCTACGAGCAGTACTTC. Translation gives CASSYGSRSYEQYF. The genes are TRBV6-6 and TRBJ2-7; D is uncertain. V gave up 2 bases and J gave up 1 base, with 9 bases separating them. CDR3 length: 14 residues. The germline V gene encodes CDR1 MNHNY and CDR2 SVGAGI (reference sequence).

In this sample, this clone turned up once. V and J are TRBV28 and TRBJ1-1; D unclear. The V end was cut by 2 bases, the J end by 0 bases, with 10 bases between. CDR1 and CDR2 from the germline V gene are MDHEN and SYDVKM. This CDR3 spans 15 amino acids. CDR3 protein: CASSLRSGMNTEAFF. CDR3 DNA sequence: TGTGCCAGCAGTTTACGATCGGGAATGAACACTGAAGCTTTCTTT. The variable domain in full, with the rest retrieved from reference TRBV28 and TRBJ1-1, is DVKVTQSSRYLVKRTGEKVFLECVQDMDHENMFWYRQDPGLGLRLIYFSYDVKMKEKGDIPEGYSVSREKKERFSLILESASTNQTSMYLCASSLRSGMNTEAFFGQGTRLTVV.

The gene calls are TRBV2 and TRBJ2-1, with TRBD2 matching over 11 bases. CDR1 is SNHLY, CDR2 FYNNEI, per germline. The ends lost 4 bases at V and 7 bases at J; junction bases unmatched: 6. The CDR3 extends over 15 amino acids. The DNA for the CDR3 is TGTGCCAGCAGTGGGACTAGCGGGCGTCGGAATGAGCAGTTCTTC. Its translation is CASSGTSGRRNEQFF.

The chain combines TRBV27 with TRBJ2-3; TRBD1 is a possible D gene (6 bases). The CDR3 is made up of 13 amino acids. Trimming shortened V by 9 bases and J by 3 bases, and 13 bases separated the two germline ends. Germline values: CDR1 MNHEY, CDR2 SMNVEV (reference sequence). As DNA, the CDR3 is TGTGCCAGTCGACAGGAGTGGACAGATACGCAGTATTTT. This encodes CASRQEWTDTQYF.

V gene TRBV6-5 combines with J gene TRBJ1-3; D is perhaps TRBD1 (6 bases). The CDR3 is 14 amino acids. Germline CDR1 reads MNHEY; CDR2 reads SVGAGI. The V end was cut by 6 bases, the J end by 2 bases, with 11 bases between. The CDR3 protein is CASSPHRAGNTIYF. The CDR3 region has the DNA TGTGCCAGCAGCCCCCACAGGGCTGGAAACACCATATATTTT.

The chain uses TRBV7-3 and TRBJ2-7, with TRBD1 as a possible D gene (6 bases). Germline CDR1 is SGHTA and CDR2 is FQGTGA. Trimming removed 5 bases from V and 3 bases from J, with 14 bases in between. The CDR3 sequence is 14 residues long. CDR3 sequence reads: CASSPSPGHYEQYF. The DNA of the CDR3 is TGTGCCAGCAGCCCTAGCCCGGGACACTACGAGCAGTACTTC. Drawing the rest from reference TRBV7-3 and TRBJ2-7, the complete variable domain is GAGVSQTPSNKVTEKGKYVELRCDPISGHTALYWYRQSLGQGPEFLIYFQGTGAADDSGLPNDRFFAVRPEGSVSTLKIQRTERGDSAVYLCASSPSPGHYEQYFGPGTRLTVT.

The chain recombines TRBV5-1 with TRBJ2-1; D gene ambiguous. The CDR3 loop spans 14 amino acids. Germline V gives CDR1 SGHRS, CDR2 YFSETQ. The V gene lost 0 bases and the J gene lost 14 bases, with 18 bases spanning the gap. For the CDR3, the DNA is TGCGCCAGCAGCTTGGGTCCCCTAGATCTGGAGAAGTTCTTC. Protein product: CASSLGPLDLEKFF.

The chain couples TRBV19 to TRBJ1-2, with D maybe TRBD1 (6 bases). CDR1 and CDR2 from the germline V gene are LNHDA and SQIVND (reference sequence). The V and J ends lost 3 bases and 2 bases respectively, with 7 bases between them. The CDR3 contains 13 residues. The CDR3 sequence is CASSIQGNYGYTF. CDR3 sequence (DNA): TGTGCCAGTAGTATTCAGGGGAACTATGGCTACACCTTC.

The V gene is TRBV15, the J gene TRBJ2-7; D unclear. Germline V gene sequence: CDR1 LNHNV, CDR2 YYDKDF (reference sequence). The CDR3 contains 15 residues. V was trimmed by 0 bases and J by 1 base, leaving 10 bases between them. Written as DNA, the CDR3 is TGTGCCACCAGCAGAGACAGATACTATTCCTACGAGCAGTACTTC. Its translation is CATSRDRYYSYEQYF. The full variable domain, its missing parts supplied by reference TRBV15 and TRBJ2-7, is DAMVIQNPRYQVTQFGKPVTLSCSQTLNHNVMYWYQQKSSQAPKLLFHYYDKDFNNEADTPDNFQSRRPNTSFCFLDIRSPGLGDTAMYLCATSRDRYYSYEQYFGPGTRLTVT.

This chain uses TRBV7-2 with TRBJ2-5; TRBD2 might be the D (7 bases). The CDR3 runs to 15 residues. The germline V gene has CDR1 SGHTA and CDR2 FQGNSA. Trimming left V 3 bases short and J 5 bases short, with 16 bases between. The DNA for the CDR3 is TGTGCCAGCAGCTTTGGGGGGGGGCCAATGGAGACCCAGTACTTC. It encodes CASSFGGGPMETQYF.

The J gene is TRBJ1-3, the V gene TRBV6-1, with unresolved D. This CDR3 has 14 residues. Trimming took off 1 base at V and 3 bases at J, with 7 bases between the two ends. Per the germline V gene, CDR1 is MNHNS and CDR2 is SASEGT. In nucleotides, the CDR3 is TGTGCCAGCAGTGAAGTTGGACTTGGAAACACCATATATTTT. Translation gives CASSEVGLGNTIYF.

The rearrangement joins TRBV12-5 to TRBJ1-4; TRBD1 matches 9 bases. V trimming: 5 bases; J trimming: 8 bases; junction bases outside the gene matches: 9. CDR1 is LGHNT and CDR2 is FRNRAP in the germline V gene. The CDR3 sequence is 15 residues long. CDR3 amino acids: CASGLGTGREEKLFF. In nucleotides, the CDR3 is TGTGCTAGTGGTCTGGGGACAGGGCGGGAGGAAAAACTGTTTTTT.

The chain couples TRBV28 to TRBJ2-2; a weak D match, TRBD1 (5 bases). Germline CDR1 reads MDHEN; CDR2 reads SYDVKM. This CDR3 comprises 15 residues. V lost 10 bases to trimming and J lost 4 bases, with 19 bases between them. DNA of the CDR3: TGTGCCATAAGTGGGGCTAGGGGTCCCACCGGGGAGCTGTTTTTT. Translation: CAISGARGPTGELFF.

The V call is TRBV4-2, the J call TRBJ2-1; 7 positions match TRBD2. With 0 bases clipped from V and 5 bases from J, the junction kept 4 bases outside the gene matches. CDR3 size: 15 residues. CDR1 is LGHNA and CDR2 is YNFKEQ in the germline V gene. The CDR3 DNA is TGTGCCAGCAGCCAAGACCGGGAGGTTGACAATGAGCAGTTCTTC. Amino acids: CASSQDREVDNEQFF.

The chain carries TRBV6-4 and TRBJ2-1; TRBD2 agrees at 7 bases. With V trimmed by 4 bases and J by 9 bases, 9 bases remained unmatched. The CDR3 has 14 residues. Germline CDR1 and CDR2: MRHNA and SNTAGT. The CDR3 sequence is CASSAEMRGTEQFF. CDR3 bases: TGTGCCAGCAGTGCGGAAATGCGGGGGACTGAGCAGTTCTTC.

This clone has only one observation. The chain uses TRBV27 and TRBJ1-2; 10 positions agree with TRBD1. Trimming at V came to 7 bases and at J to 4 bases, leaving 3 bases not matched to a gene. The CDR3 sequence is 13 residues long. The germline CDR1 and CDR2 sequences are MNHEY and SMNVEV (reference sequence). The CDR3 protein is CASKTGGVYGYTF. CDR3 nucleotides: TGTGCCAGCAAGACAGGGGGCGTCTATGGCTACACCTTC.

V is TRBV30 and J is TRBJ2-7, with TRBD1 matching 10 bases. The V segment lost 1 base and the J segment 4 bases; nucleotides outside the gene matches: 7. Germline V gene data show CDR1 as GTSNPN and CDR2 as SVGIG (reference sequence). The CDR3 contains 15 residues. The CDR3: CAWSDRDRGLYEQYF. DNA for the CDR3: TGTGCCTGGAGTGATAGGGACAGGGGACTATACGAGCAGTACTTC.

This rearrangement joins TRBV10-3 to TRBJ2-5, with D possibly being TRBD2 (6 bases). Deletions cut 0 bases from V and 4 bases from J, with 12 bases between. The germline V gene encodes CDR1 ENHRY and CDR2 SYGVKD. The CDR3 totals 15 residues. In DNA form, the CDR3 reads TGTGCCATCAGTGAGTCGGGCGGGATGAGAGAGACCCAGTACTTC. Translation gives CAISESGGMRETQYF.

This clone was observed a handful of times. The V call is TRBV28, the J call TRBJ1-5; D may be TRBD1 (6 bases). Per germline, CDR1 MDHEN and CDR2 SYDVKM. Trimming stripped 5 bases from V and 6 bases from J, with 14 bases between. This CDR3 is built from 14 residues. CDR3 residues: CASSQFGTSQPQHF. The CDR3 DNA reads as TGTGCCAGCAGTCAATTTGGGACATCTCAGCCCCAGCATTTT.